This T cell receptor beta chain was captured by sequencing in a study of Ad26.COV2.S vaccination and SARS-CoV-2 variants. Across the whole study: Once, or twice with 56 days between doses, Ad26.COV2.S was given intramuscularly.

As concerns this clone: Sequence at one end of the junction differs from germline and may be a read error.

Assay used: immunoSEQ multiplex PCR; TCRdb lists only in-frame clones, some missing. The sample holds fewer than 300,000 clones, 80% to 90% seen once. This CDR3 spans 16 amino acids. Germline V lookup: CDR1 LGHNA, CDR2 YSLEER. Treatment described: roughly 19 received Ad26.COV2.S at low or high dose, single or two shots; roughly five received placebo; per-sample allocation not given. Day 63 after the first injection of vaccine or placebo was the sampling time. The TCR comes from a person aged 18-60 years who received the Ad26.COV2.S COVID-19 vaccine or a placebo. V gene TRBV4-3 combines with J gene TRBJ1-1; TRBD1 matches at 7 bases. This specimen was peripheral blood, taken in a trial of Ad26.COV2.S vaccine versus placebo. The CDR3 reads CASSQEGWDSLYETFF. CDR3 in DNA: TGCGCCAGCAGCCAAGAAGGTTGGGACAGTCTCTATGAAACTTTCTTT.